This TCR beta chain stems from a study of human T cells and chemical hapten exposure. About the research overall: TCR yield per sample varied, mainly due to pooled library volumes.

The authors extracted total RNA from unfractionated whole blood. In the source study's methods: With a range of roughly 20,000 to 690,600, the median per sample was about 92,000 TCRs. TCRdb fed the 5' RACE reads into MiXCR, producing one record per CDR3 protein. The V and J calls and clone size come from TCRdb's table, not from the authors' own analysis. Of more than 60,000 distinct CDR3 sequences in the sample, approximately 15% were seen once. A few counts support this clonotype. There are 14 residues in the CDR3. Trimming removed 5 bases at V and 8 bases at J, with 16 bases between. CDR1 is MNHEY and CDR2 is SVGEGT in the germline V gene.

This TCR derives from a female donor in good health. This chain links TRBV6-2 or TRBV6-3 with TRBJ2-1; D is undetermined. This chain's CDR3 is CASSPTTQLHEQFF. For the CDR3, the DNA is TGTGCCAGCAGTCCTACGACACAACTCCATGAGCAGTTCTTC.